The clone carrying this T cell receptor (beta chain) has only a few counts. The antigen remains unidentified. The V segment lost 0 bases and the J segment 5 bases; nucleotides outside the gene matches: 12. CDR1 and CDR2 from the germline V gene are SGHTA and FQGNSA. CDR3 length: 17 residues. This record comes from a study of T-cell memory formation after mild COVID-19. TCRdb passed the 5' RACE reads through MiXCR, listing each CDR3 protein once. The repertoire holds around 130,000 distinct CDR3 sequences, roughly 13% seen once, with approximately 30% in the top ten. Findings and limits, study-wide: Clones that shrank (day 15 to 85) were balanced CD4/CD8, whereas later expanders leaned CD4+.

This TCR derives from an adult woman who had mild COVID-19 (a few samples of this study predate the infection). Cell type and time point are not known. The J gene is TRBJ1-1, the V gene TRBV7-2; TRBD1 agrees at 7 bases. Sequences were obtained from PBMCs or a T cell subset sorted from them (not recorded which). The CDR3 loop is CASSLAGQTAKWTEAFF. Written as DNA, the CDR3 is TGTGCCAGCAGCTTAGCGGGACAGACAGCGAAGTGGACTGAAGCTTTCTTT.